One TCR beta chain is described in this entry. Its antigen specificity is not known. Base-call qualities are not available, and no considerably larger clone is one nucleotide away. V and J are trimmed by 5 bases and 4 bases, and the gene matches miss 7 bases of the junction. The CDR3 goes from the cysteine to the phenylalanine over 15 residues. Only the CDR3 DNA stays, 45 bases, in frame from base 1. CDR1 is given as MNHEY and CDR2 as SVGEGT, both from the germline V gene. This sample was included in a study of T cell responses to AZD1222 COVID-19 vaccine (dated by TCRdb to the early 2020s). For the wider study: AZD1222 recipients given second doses at about 4 weeks or at about 12 weeks were pooled, since spike-specific TCR depth and breadth were not found to differ between the two schedules. Enrollment into the trials was organized by age into subgroups of 18-55, 56-69 and 70-plus years, and those subgroups contained around 150, 28 and 57 TCR-sequenced participants, respectively. A total of 230 to 250 trial participants underwent TCR sequencing, of whom some 210 received two doses of AZD1222 and roughly 25 received two doses of the MenACWY control vaccine. On the study overall, not on this receptor specifically: Reportedly, almost half of the unique spike-specific TCRs recognized epitopes lying outside the regions that are mutated in the B.1.351 and B.1.1.7 variants. After two AZD1222 doses, both the breadth and the depth of spike-specific TCRs were significantly higher than at day 0 and than in MenACWY recipients. The 56-69-year group was small, and its depth increase did not reach significance, likely because of low power. The whole spike protein was spanned by vaccine-associated CD4 TCRs, and dominant responses were seen in regions 160-218 and 743-854. Conclusions about previously exposed vaccinees are limited, since just five or six AZD1222 recipients were seropositive for SARS-CoV-2 at baseline. Because no day 14 peak-response samples were available, repertoires were characterized only after the peak T cell response. Participants were mostly white British and included more females than males, and it was suggested by the authors that clonal diversity may have been underestimated.

The CDR3 regions of human TCRbeta chains were analyzed by immunosequencing. Turning to the authors' computational methods: Repertoire TCRs were checked for matches against a reference library of SARS-CoV-2-specific TCRs that had been generated using the MIRA antigen-specificity platform. Breadth was defined as the fraction of unique TCRs that were SARS-CoV-2-associated. Depth was defined as the fraction of total T cells that were SARS-CoV-2-associated. Using the MIRA data, every spike-specific TCR was mapped to the spike region that the TCR reacted to and assigned to either a CD4 or a CD8 class. Log10-transformed breadth and depth values were compared by one-way ANOVA with Sidak's multiple comparisons tests. Drawn from immuneACCESS, this table holds only the in-frame rearrangements with V and J called that TCRdb kept. Clones are partly lost; checked studies trace under half to an unresolved V gene and leave the rest unexplained. The V and J calls and clone size were taken over from that table, and D and trimming were inferred from the DNA. This sample has fewer than 120,000 clones in its table, and 81% of those were observed once. About 4.5% of the sample belongs to the ten largest clones.

Read against the paper, the sample's time point label means: baseline before first vaccination. Samples from vaccinated people were obtained from the UK trials COV001 and COV002, which included a single-blind randomized controlled phase 2/3 trial of AZD1222 (ChAdOx1 nCoV-19) in healthy adults. Trial participant PBMC samples were collected at day 0 and day 28 after the second dose for TCRbeta chain sequencing. Sequencing used peripheral blood, obtained on day 0 of AZD1222 vaccination. The rearranged segments are TRBV6-2 or TRBV6-3 and TRBJ2-1; 8 bases in the junction line up with TRBD2. The TCR comes from an adult in good health. The nucleotide sequence is TGTGCCAGCAGTGCTCCCGGGAGGGGGTACAATGAGCAGTTCTTC. Its coded protein is CASSAPGRGYNEQFF.